Below are 17 T cell receptor beta chains sequenced from a single sample in a study of follicular helper T cells after annual influenza vaccination. Time point given: 2015-2016 season, 7 days after influenza vaccination. The protocol was immunoSEQ multiplex PCR, while the TCRdb copy is restricted to in-frame clones and leaves out a portion. The data show fewer than 8,000 clones, 80% to 85% seen once. Sequenced material: CXCR5- memory CD4+ T cells sorted from blood, taken 7 days after influenza vaccination. The origin of the receptors is an adult who received the influenza vaccine.

The genes are TRBV11-3 and TRBJ2-3; 12 bases line up with TRBD2. The CDR3 extends over 18 amino acids. The ends lost 1 base at V and 4 bases at J; junction bases unmatched: 9. Germline V gene data show CDR1 as SGHNT and CDR2 as YENEEA. The CDR3, as DNA: TGTGCCAGCAGCTTAGGGGACCGACTAGCGGGGGCCCCAGATACGCAGTATTTT. It is translated as CASSLGDRLAGAPDTQYF. Full variable domain (outside the CDR3, taken from reference TRBV11-3 and TRBJ2-3): EAGVVQSPRYKIIEKKQPVAFWCNPISGHNTLYWYLQNLGQGPELLIRYENEEAVDDSQLPKDRFSAERLKGVDSTLKIQPAELGDSAVYLCASSLGDRLAGAPDTQYFGPGTRLTVL.

The chain recombines TRBV7-3 with TRBJ1-2; D gene uncertain. The CDR3 is made up of 17 amino acids. The germline V gene has CDR1 SGHTA and CDR2 FQGTGA. V lost 5 bases and J 3 bases, leaving 22 bases between the germline ends. The CDR3 is CASSPLGGLPLDYGYTF. The CDR3 nucleotides are TGTGCCAGCAGCCCCTTGGGAGGATTACCTTTGGACTATGGCTACACCTTC.

The chain employs TRBV18 and TRBJ1-5; no clear D gene. This CDR3 is built from 13 residues. The V end lost 3 bases, the J end lost 6 bases, and 9 bases lay between the germline ends. Germline V CDR1 and CDR2: KGHSH, LQKENI. The CDR3 reads CASSPATGQPQHF. CDR3 DNA sequence: TGTGCCAGCTCACCGGCGACGGGTCAGCCCCAGCATTTT.

This clone was observed a handful of times. CDR3 protein: CAISHPGSTGELFF. Written as DNA, the CDR3 is TGTGCCATCAGCCACCCGGGGAGCACCGGGGAGCTGTTTTTT. This chain joins TRBV19 and TRBJ2-2; D possibly corresponds to TRBD2 (5 bases). Trimming pared 10 bases from V and 4 bases from J, leaving 16 bases between. CDR1 LNHDA and CDR2 SQIVND come from the germline V gene (reference sequence). The CDR3 contains 14 residues.

The chain combines TRBV13 with TRBJ2-7; D gene uncertain. CDR1 is PRHDT, CDR2 FYEKMQ, per germline (reference sequence). V dropped 0 bases and J dropped 5 bases, with 5 bases sitting between them. This CDR3 contains 12 residues. DNA of the CDR3: TGTGCCAGCAGCTTAGGCCTCGACGAGCAGTACTTC. Its translation: CASSLGLDEQYF.

The chain uses TRBV6-5 and TRBJ1-1; D may be TRBD1 (5 bases). CDR3 size: 12 residues. V was pared by 4 bases and J by 7 bases, with 10 bases between. Germline loops: CDR1 MNHEY, CDR2 SVGAGI. The CDR3 bases are TGTGCCAGCAGTTCTACAGGTCTTGAAGCTTTCTTT. Translated: CASSSTGLEAFF.

V and J are TRBV15 and TRBJ1-1, with 9 positions matching TRBD1. V lost 1 base to trimming and J lost 1 base; unmatched junction nucleotides: 4. This CDR3 contains 16 residues. From germline, CDR1 is LNHNV and CDR2 YYDKDF (reference sequence). The CDR3 reads CATSRGGQGWNTEAFF. The CDR3 DNA reads as TGTGCCACCAGCAGAGGCGGACAGGGGTGGAACACTGAAGCTTTCTTT. Full variable domain (rest looked up from reference TRBV15 and TRBJ1-1): DAMVIQNPRYQVTQFGKPVTLSCSQTLNHNVMYWYQQKSSQAPKLLFHYYDKDFNNEADTPDNFQSRRPNTSFCFLDIRSPGLGDTAMYLCATSRGGQGWNTEAFFGQGTRLTVV.

V gene TRBV27 combines with J gene TRBJ2-6, with unresolved D. The CDR3 is 15 amino acids. Germline V gene sequence: CDR1 MNHEY, CDR2 SMNVEV (reference sequence). V lost 5 bases and J lost 1, with 9 bases in between. In nucleotides, the CDR3 is TGTGCCAGCAGTCAGGAAGGGTCTGGGGCCAACGTCCTGACTTTC. It translates to CASSQEGSGANVLTF.

The rearrangement joins TRBV11-3 to TRBJ2-3, with 8 positions matching TRBD1. The CDR3 sequence is 17 residues long. Germline V CDR1 and CDR2: SGHNT, YENEEA. The ends lost 1 base at V and 3 bases at J; junction bases unmatched: 9. CDR3 sequence (DNA): TGTGCCAGCAGCTTAGGACAGGGGTTCACTAGTACAGATACGCAGTATTTT. This gives the protein CASSLGQGFTSTDTQYF. Variable domain in full (rest from reference TRBV11-3 and TRBJ2-3): EAGVVQSPRYKIIEKKQPVAFWCNPISGHNTLYWYLQNLGQGPELLIRYENEEAVDDSQLPKDRFSAERLKGVDSTLKIQPAELGDSAVYLCASSLGQGFTSTDTQYFGPGTRLTVL.

The sample holds one count of this clone. The chain couples TRBV18 to TRBJ2-5; possible D gene TRBD2, 6 bases. Germline CDR1 KGHSH, CDR2 LQKENI. Trimming shortened V by 3 bases and J by 3 bases, and 8 bases separated the two germline ends. The CDR3 is 13 amino acids. The DNA for the CDR3 is TGTGCCAGCTCACCGGGACTGAAAGAGACCCAGTACTTC. It translates to CASSPGLKETQYF. The full variable domain, rest sourced from reference TRBV18 and TRBJ2-5, is NAGVMQNPRHLVRRRGQEARLRCSPMKGHSHVYWYRQLPEEGLKFMVYLQKENIIDESGMPKERFSAEFPKEGPSILRIQQVVRGDSAAYFCASSPGLKETQYFGPGTRLLVL.

This chain connects TRBV19 to TRBJ1-5; 11 nucleotides line up with TRBD1. The CDR3 runs 15 residues. CDR1 is LNHDA and CDR2 is SQIVND in the germline V gene (reference sequence). With V trimmed by 4 bases and J by 4 bases, 3 bases remained unmatched. The CDR3 bases are TGTGCCAGTAGTAGGACAGGGGGCGAGAATCAGCCCCAGCATTTT. Its translation is CASSRTGGENQPQHF.

The V call is TRBV10-3, the J call TRBJ1-5, with D unresolved. The CDR3 is 16 amino acids. The V gene's germline CDR1 is ENHRY and CDR2 SYGVKD. V was pared by 2 bases and J by 0 bases, with 11 bases between. The CDR3 loop is CAISEQELYSNQPQHF. The CDR3, as DNA: TGTGCCATCAGTGAGCAGGAACTTTATAGCAATCAGCCCCAGCATTTT.

The chain links TRBV4-3 to TRBJ1-2; D unresolved. Trimming shortened V by 0 bases and J by 2 bases, and 10 bases separated the two germline ends. Germline V CDR1 and CDR2: LGHNA, YSLEER. The CDR3 runs to 15 residues. The CDR3: CASSQDERMNYGYTF. The CDR3 coding sequence is TGCGCCAGCAGCCAAGATGAACGGATGAACTATGGCTACACCTTC.

The chain links TRBV29-1 to TRBJ2-7; D remains unclear. The CDR3 totals 14 residues. V lost 4 bases and J 0 bases, leaving 13 bases between the germline ends. CDR1 is SQVTM and CDR2 is ANQGSEA in the germline V gene. CDR3 loop: CSVVLGRSSYEQYF. The CDR3 DNA follows: TGCAGCGTTGTCCTCGGGCGTAGCTCCTACGAGCAGTACTTC.

V and J are TRBV9 and TRBJ2-3; 10 bases match TRBD2. Unmatched junction bases numbered 2, after V lost 3 bases and J lost 1 base. Germline V CDR1 and CDR2: SGDLS, YYNGEE. CDR3 size: 15 residues. The CDR3 sequence is CASSATSGGTDTQYF. The CDR3 DNA follows: TGTGCCAGCAGCGCCACTAGCGGGGGCACAGATACGCAGTATTTT.

The gene calls are TRBV18 and TRBJ1-4; D might be TRBD1 (6 bases). Trimming cost V 2 bases and J 8 bases, with 12 bases left between them. CDR3 size: 14 residues. Germline V gene data show CDR1 as KGHSH and CDR2 as LQKENI. CDR3 residues: CASSPRNREEKLFF. The CDR3 nucleotides read TGTGCCAGCTCACCAAGAAACAGGGAGGAAAAACTGTTTTTT.

This clone showed up just a few times. The chain links TRBV18 to TRBJ1-1; 7 bases agree with TRBD1. The CDR3 contains 13 residues. Germline V gene sequence: CDR1 KGHSH, CDR2 LQKENI. The junction had 7 bases not matched to a gene; V was cut back by 4 bases and J by 8 bases. The CDR3 loop reads CASSLRDSREAFF. DNA of the CDR3: TGTGCCAGCTCACTCAGGGACAGTAGAGAAGCTTTCTTT. The full variable domain, with the rest looked up from reference TRBV18 and TRBJ1-1, is NAGVMQNPRHLVRRRGQEARLRCSPMKGHSHVYWYRQLPEEGLKFMVYLQKENIIDESGMPKERFSAEFPKEGPSILRIQQVVRGDSAAYFCASSLRDSREAFFGQGTRLTVV.